A single sample is the source of the 4 T cell receptor beta chains below, sequenced in a study of blood T cell repertoires in COVID-19. TCRdb keeps only in-frame clones here, not all; method: immunoSEQ multiplex PCR. The repertoire holds more than 300,000 clones, with roughly 83% as singletons. The sequenced sample consisted of peripheral blood. These receptors were taken from a woman aged 45-60 years with acute or convalescent COVID-19.

The chain links TRBV7-2 to TRBJ2-6; unclear D gene. Trimming removed 1 base at V and 0 bases at J, with 4 bases between. CDR1 and CDR2 (germline): SGHTA, FQGNSA. The CDR3 length is 15 residues. The CDR3 DNA reads as TGTGCCAGCAGCTTAGATAGCTCTGGGGCCAACGTCCTGACTTTC. As protein: CASSLDSSGANVLTF.

The rearrangement joins TRBV9 to TRBJ1-2, with 8 bases that match TRBD1. In germline, CDR1 is SGDLS, CDR2 YYNGEE. The CDR3 loop spans 14 amino acids. V lost 4 bases and J lost 5; bases outside the gene matches: 7. The CDR3 nucleotides are TGTGCCAGCAGCCCTTGGGACAGGCCTTATGGCTACACCTTC. It specifies CASSPWDRPYGYTF. Using reference TRBV9 and TRBJ1-2 for the parts outside the CDR3, the full variable domain is DSGVTQTPKHLITATGQRVTLRCSPRSGDLSVYWYQQSLDQGLQFLIQYYNGEERAKGNILERFSAQQFPDLHSELNLSSLELGDSALYFCASSPWDRPYGYTFGSGTRLTVV.

V usage is TRBV7-6 and J usage is TRBJ1-6; D might be TRBD1 (6 bases). The V and J ends lost 4 bases and 7 bases respectively, with 11 bases between them. There are 14 residues in the CDR3. Per the germline V gene, CDR1 is SGHVS and CDR2 is FNYEAQ. The CDR3: CASSSDSVNSPLHF. The CDR3 DNA follows: TGTGCCAGCAGCTCGGACAGCGTGAATTCACCCCTCCACTTT.

J is TRBJ2-7 and V is TRBV28, with D maybe TRBD2 (5 bases). The germline gives CDR1 MDHEN, CDR2 SYDVKM. CDR3 length: 14 residues. V gave up 7 bases and J gave up 1 base, with 14 bases separating them. CDR3 sequence: CASKEAGESYEQYF. CDR3 in DNA: TGTGCCAGCAAAGAGGCCGGGGAATCCTACGAGCAGTACTTC.